This T cell receptor beta chain stems from a study of cytomegalovirus exposure and HLA in healthy donors. Germline values: CDR1 KGHSH, CDR2 LQKENI. V was shortened by 5 bases and J by 4 bases, with 14 bases between the two germline ends. This CDR3 has 15 residues. Worth noting for this clone: Its antigen is currently unknown.

The PCR had 60 Vbeta and 13 Jbeta primers. In the original processing: About 12 million shared chains were among the approximately 80 million unique TCR beta chains that a later analysis counted. Measured with immunoSEQ multiplex PCR; TCRdb has only the in-frame clones, and not every one. V, J and clone size are taken as reported in that table, and D and trimming were inferred from the DNA itself. The table has 150,000 to 200,000 clones, approximately 80% seen once. Study outcomes and limitations: Excluded: some indistinguishable V segments such as TRBV6-2 and TRBV6-3.

The sequence derives from a woman in her forties or fifties in good health and CMV-seronegative. This chain uses TRBV18 with TRBJ1-4, with D perhaps TRBD1 (6 bases). The sample consisted of PBMCs. CDR3 amino acids: CASSGRTAVNEKLFF. CDR3 nucleotides: TGTGCCAGCTCAGGAAGGACAGCTGTTAATGAAAAACTGTTTTTT.